This TCR beta chain was identified in a study of T cell responses to AZD1222 COVID-19 vaccine (dated by TCRdb to the early 2020s). Broadly, across the study: AZD1222 recipients with second doses at about 4 weeks or about 12 weeks were pooled, because spike-specific TCR depth and breadth did not differ between schedules. TCR sequencing was performed for 230 to 250 trial participants, of whom some 200 were given two doses of AZD1222 and around 26 were given two doses of MenACWY control vaccine. Trial participants were enrolled by age into 18-55, 56-69 and 70-plus year subgroups, with approximately 150, 30 and 60 TCR-sequenced participants respectively. General study outcomes and caveats: Participants were mostly white British and included more females than males, and it was suggested by the authors that clonal diversity may have been underestimated. Because no samples from the day 14 peak response were available, repertoires could be characterized only after the peak T cell response. The whole spike protein was spanned by vaccine-associated CD4 TCRs, and dominant responses were seen in regions 160-218 and 743-854. A significant rise in spike-specific TCR breadth and depth was observed after two AZD1222 doses relative to day 0 and relative to MenACWY recipients. The 56-69-year group was small, and its depth increase did not reach significance, likely because of low power. Conclusions about previously exposed vaccinees are limited because only six or seven AZD1222 recipients were SARS-CoV-2 seropositive at baseline. Reportedly, close to half of the unique spike-specific TCRs recognized epitopes lying outside the regions that are mutated in the B.1.351 and B.1.1.7 variants.

In regard to this clone: Its antigen remains unidentified. No per-base quality is available; no much larger clone lies one base away.

The time point label, as the study defines it: baseline before first vaccination. Vaccinee samples came from UK trials COV001 and COV002, including a single-blind randomized controlled phase 2/3 trial of AZD1222 (ChAdOx1 nCoV-19) in healthy adults. For TCRbeta chain sequencing, PBMC samples were collected from trial participants at day 0 and at day 28 after the second dose. The CDR3 regions of human TCRbeta chains were subjected to immunosequencing. The source study handled its data this way. TCRs in the repertoires were compared against a reference library of SARS-CoV-2-specific TCRs that had been generated with the MIRA antigen-specificity platform. Breadth was defined as the fraction of unique TCRs that were SARS-CoV-2-associated, and depth was defined as the fraction of total T cells that were SARS-CoV-2-associated. Each spike-specific TCR was assigned to its reactive spike region and to a CD4 or CD8 class using the MIRA data. Log10-transformed breadth and depth values were compared by one-way ANOVA with Sidak's multiple comparisons tests. TCRdb obtained this table from immuneACCESS and retained in-frame rearrangements with V and J assigned. These tables miss some clones; where compared with another copy, unresolved V genes account for less than half of the shortfall, and the remainder is unexplained. V and J calls and clone size are given by that table; D and trimming were obtained from the DNA. The sample table shows 100,000 to 150,000 clones, and roughly nine tenths are seen once. Approximately 10% of the sample rests with the top ten.

The receptor comes from an adult in good health. The sequenced sample was peripheral blood, obtained on day 0 of AZD1222 vaccination.

The DNA sequence is given as TGTGCCACCAGTGATTTGCTAGGCAGGGGAGGCACCGGGGAGCTGTTTTTT. Protein translation: CATSDLLGRGGTGELFF. The V gene is TRBV24-1 and the J gene is TRBJ2-2; the D gene could be either TRBD1 or TRBD2, each agreeing at 6 bases. From its cysteine to its phenylalanine, the CDR3 spans 17 amino acids. This entry keeps only the CDR3 DNA: 51 bases, framed from base 1. For CDR1 and CDR2, the germline V gene lists KGHDR and SFDVKD. The V end loses 0 bases and the J end loses 4 bases, and a stretch of 14 bases separates them.